This TCR beta chain originates from a study of metastatic and nonmetastatic thyroid tumors. Study information: Across peripheral blood and tumor or nodule tissue samples taken from malignant and benign thyroid patients, the repertoires were compared with one another.

For this clone: Its antigen remains unknown.

Germline loops: CDR1 KGHSH, CDR2 LQKENI. The V gene lost 3 bases and the J gene lost 1 base, with 6 bases spanning the gap. The CDR3 covers 14 residues. TCRdb re-analyzed the PCR reads using MiXCR. The sample has 30,000 to 40,000 clones; less than 40% are singletons. Before thyroid surgery, none of the patients had received any treatment. Overall study results and limits: Malignant thyroid tumors reportedly exceeded benign nodules significantly in TCR beta diversity, with the difference appearing in blood and tumor.

The receptor was isolated from a female donor with papillary thyroid cancer or a benign thyroid nodule (not recorded which). Some clones in this sample may be carry-over from other donors' samples. V and J are TRBV18 and TRBJ2-2; unclear D gene. Sequencing was carried out using tumor tissue. The CDR3 DNA reads as TGTGCCAGCTCACCGTTACAGAACACCGGGGAGCTGTTTTTT. Translation gives CASSPLQNTGELFF.